Listed here are 31 T cell receptor beta chains from one sample, sequenced in a study of blood T cell repertoires in COVID-19. The repertoire was sequenced with immunoSEQ multiplex PCR; TCRdb's copy has only in-frame clones and lacks some. This sample has about 45,000 clones, with roughly 80% found just once. The sequenced material came from peripheral blood. Receptors were obtained from a man aged 45-65 years with active COVID-19.

The chain links TRBV7-9 to TRBJ2-7, with D possibly being TRBD1 (5 bases). The ends were cut back, 1 base at V and 7 bases at J, with 11 bases in the middle. CDR1 and CDR2 (germline): SEHNR, FQNEAQ (reference sequence). The CDR3 sequence is 13 residues long. CDR3 residues: CASSLETAREQYF. DNA of the CDR3: TGTGCCAGCAGCTTAGAGACAGCTAGGGAGCAGTACTTC.

This chain links TRBV6-5 with TRBJ1-5; possible D gene TRBD1, 6 bases. Deletions cut 6 bases from V and 1 base from J, with 10 bases between. Germline CDR1 is MNHEY and CDR2 is SVGAGI. The CDR3 length is 14 residues. The DNA for the CDR3 is TGTGCCAGCAGAGGGGGTGGGAGCAATCAGCCCCAGCATTTT. This translates into CASRGGGSNQPQHF.

The chain joins TRBV2 to TRBJ1-1; D is possibly TRBD1 (6 bases). This CDR3 has 13 residues. V was pared by 2 bases and J by 7 bases, with 11 bases between. Germline V gene sequence: CDR1 SNHLY, CDR2 FYNNEI. The CDR3 DNA reads as TGTGCCAGCAGTGAATATCGCAGGGGTGAAGCTTTCTTT. Protein product: CASSEYRRGEAFF.

This chain connects TRBV28 to TRBJ1-2; no clear D gene. The CDR3 has 13 amino acids. With 3 bases removed from V and 0 bases from J, the gap between germline ends came to 5 bases. Per germline, CDR1 MDHEN and CDR2 SYDVKM. For the CDR3, the DNA is TGTGCCAGCAGTTTCGGGGCTAACTATGGCTACACCTTC. Amino acid sequence: CASSFGANYGYTF.

The chain couples TRBV18 to TRBJ2-2, with D unclear. The CDR3 consists of 15 residues. V lost 2 bases and J 2 bases, leaving 9 bases between the germline ends. Germline CDR1 KGHSH, CDR2 LQKENI. Here the CDR3 reads CASSPFSSNTGELFF. The CDR3 region has the DNA TGTGCCAGCTCACCATTTAGTAGCAACACCGGGGAGCTGTTTTTT.

V and J are TRBV19 and TRBJ1-1; 10 positions agree with TRBD1. The CDR3 runs to 16 residues. CDR1 and CDR2 from the germline V gene are LNHDA and SQIVND (reference sequence). Unmatched junction bases numbered 16, after V lost 10 bases and J lost 5 bases. CDR3 DNA sequence: TGTGCCACCCTTTTGAGGACAGGGGGTAGAGTTACTGAAGCTTTCTTT. Protein product: CATLLRTGGRVTEAFF.

The gene calls are TRBV7-9 and TRBJ2-7; D is unclear. CDR3 length: 14 amino acids. Trimming took 4 bases from V and 0 from J, leaving 10 bases between them. Per the germline V gene, CDR1 is SEHNR and CDR2 is FQNEAQ (reference sequence). CDR3 DNA sequence: TGTGCCAGCAGCTCCCTAACAGTCTCCTACGAGCAGTACTTC. This translates into CASSSLTVSYEQYF.

This clone was observed once. CDR3 in amino acids: CASSRTGRTGELFF. The DNA for the CDR3 is TGTGCCAGCAGCCGGACAGGGCGAACCGGGGAGCTGTTTTTT. The V gene is TRBV5-6, the J gene TRBJ2-2; 8 nucleotides agree with TRBD1. The trim removed 4 bases at V and 5 bases at J, leaving 4 bases unmatched. The germline V gene encodes CDR1 SGHDT and CDR2 YYEEEE. The CDR3 is 14 residues long.

The V and J genes are TRBV6-5 and TRBJ2-1; 10 nucleotides agree with TRBD1. The junction had 3 bases not matched to a gene; V was cut back by 6 bases and J by 1 base. CDR1 and CDR2 from the germline V gene are MNHEY and SVGAGI. This CDR3 comprises 15 residues. As DNA, the CDR3 is TGTGCCAGCAGCAGGGACAGGGGTTCCTACAATGAGCAGTTCTTC. Its protein is CASSRDRGSYNEQFF.

The CDR3 region is CASSEAAGNYGYTF. Here the CDR3 DNA reads TGTGCCAGCAGTGAAGCCGCAGGGAACTATGGCTACACCTTC. The chain uses TRBV6-1 and TRBJ1-2, with a tentative D call TRBD1 (5 bases). CDR1 and CDR2 (germline): MNHNS, SASEGT. With 0 bases removed from V and 2 bases from J, the gap between germline ends came to 7 bases. The CDR3 spans 14 residues.

The chain links TRBV10-3 to TRBJ1-2, with 11 bases matching TRBD1. This CDR3 contains 16 residues. Germline lookup yields CDR1 ENHRY and CDR2 SYGVKD. V was pared by 5 bases and J by 8 bases, with 13 bases of the junction left unmatched. CDR3 bases: TGTGCCATCAGTCAGGACAGGGGGCGAATTTTGGGAGGCTACACCTTC. Translating it yields CAISQDRGRILGGYTF.

The chain joins TRBV6-2 or TRBV6-3 to TRBJ2-2; D is unresolved. The CDR3 is 12 amino acids. The germline V and J ends were trimmed by 6 bases and 6 bases, with 8 bases remaining between them. Germline values: CDR1 MNHEY, CDR2 SVGEGT. CDR3 protein: CASSLIPGELFF. For the CDR3, the DNA is TGTGCCAGCAGCCTCATCCCCGGGGAGCTGTTTTTT.

The V gene is TRBV2, the J gene TRBJ1-5; D gene ambiguous. The length of the CDR3 is 15 residues. Trimming left V 2 bases short and J 2 bases short, with 10 bases between. CDR1 SNHLY and CDR2 FYNNEI come from the germline V gene. The CDR3 protein is CASSESGSGNQPQHF. In nucleotides, the CDR3 is TGTGCCAGCAGTGAATCGGGGTCGGGCAATCAGCCCCAGCATTTT. Looking up the rest from reference TRBV2 and TRBJ1-5 gives the full variable domain: EPEVTQTPSHQVTQMGQEVILRCVPISNHLYFYWYRQILGQKVEFLVSFYNNEISEKSEIFDDQFSVERPDGSNFTLKIRSTKLEDSAMYFCASSESGSGNQPQHFGDGTRLSIL.

V and J are TRBV9 and TRBJ2-3; D gene uncertain. Trimming took 2 bases from V and 2 from J, leaving 9 bases between them. Germline CDR1 and CDR2: SGDLS and YYNGEE. The CDR3 length is 14 residues. Written as DNA, the CDR3 is TGTGCCAGCAGCGTCCAGCGCCACACAGATACGCAGTATTTT. As protein: CASSVQRHTDTQYF.

The chain recombines TRBV15 with TRBJ2-7; D is possibly TRBD1 (6 bases). Germline-derived CDR1 and CDR2 are LNHNV and YYDKDF (reference sequence). CDR3 size: 14 residues. The V end was cut by 3 bases, the J end by 5 bases, with 14 bases between. The CDR3, as DNA: TGTGCCACCAGCAGGGAAAGCAGGGGAGACGAGCAGTACTTC. Its protein is CATSRESRGDEQYF.

The V call is TRBV20-1, the J call TRBJ2-2; 9 bases agree with TRBD1. J was trimmed by 7 bases and V by 3 bases; bases with no gene match: 9. Looked up from germline, CDR1 is DFQATT and CDR2 is SNEGSKA (reference sequence). The CDR3 runs 15 residues. The CDR3 protein is CSASTGGIRNGELFF. CDR3 nucleotide sequence: TGCAGTGCTAGTACAGGGGGCATTCGGAACGGGGAGCTGTTTTTT.

This clone occurred once. The genes are TRBV24-1 and TRBJ2-7; a possible D gene is TRBD1 (6 bases). Germline-derived CDR1 and CDR2 are KGHDR and SFDVKD. Trimming took off 4 bases at V and 7 bases at J, with 13 bases between the two ends. The CDR3 runs to 13 residues. The CDR3 loop reads CATSDHRVREQYF. CDR3 bases: TGTGCCACCAGTGACCACAGGGTGCGGGAGCAGTACTTC.

V and J are TRBV7-3 and TRBJ2-5; no clear D. With 2 bases removed from V and 4 bases from J, the gap between germline ends came to 8 bases. CDR3 length: 13 amino acids. Germline V CDR1 and CDR2: SGHTA, FQGTGA. In DNA, the CDR3 is TGTGCCAGCAGCTTAGGCATACGAGAGACCCAGTACTTC. Translating gives CASSLGIRETQYF.

This rearrangement joins TRBV9 to TRBJ2-7; 7 bases are a match to TRBD1. The V gene's germline CDR1 is SGDLS and CDR2 YYNGEE. The CDR3 is 15 residues long. The J segment lost 2 bases and the V segment lost 0 bases, leaving 5 bases of the junction unmatched. CDR3 in amino acids: CASSVGGQNAYEQYF. DNA of the CDR3: TGTGCCAGCAGCGTAGGGGGACAGAACGCCTACGAGCAGTACTTC.

The rearrangement links TRBV20-1 to TRBJ2-7, with unresolved D. This CDR3 comprises 10 residues. V was trimmed by 4 bases and J by 5 bases, leaving 6 bases between them. Germline CDR1 reads DFQATT; CDR2 reads SNEGSKA (reference sequence). The CDR3 reads CSATSDEQYF. CDR3 DNA: TGCAGTGCTACCAGCGACGAGCAGTACTTC.

This sequence joins TRBV30 and TRBJ2-1; 11 nucleotides match TRBD1. There are 15 residues in the CDR3. Germline V gene data show CDR1 as GTSNPN and CDR2 as SVGIG (reference sequence). The CDR3 coding sequence is TGTGCGGGGGACAGGGGGATTACGTTCAACAATGAGCAGTTCTTC. Its translation: CAGDRGITFNNEQFF.

The chain has TRBV7-6 and TRBJ2-1; 11 bases fit TRBD1. The CDR3 totals 15 residues. Trimming cost V 0 bases and J 7 bases; bases outside gene matches: 2. Looked up from germline, CDR1 is SGHVS and CDR2 is FNYEAQ. The CDR3 DNA is TGTGCCAGCAGCTTAGCAGGACAGGGGGCTAATGAGCAGTTCTTC. Translated: CASSLAGQGANEQFF.

The chain couples TRBV27 to TRBJ2-5, with 13 bases identical to TRBD2. The CDR3 consists of 17 residues. Germline CDR1 MNHEY, CDR2 SMNVEV (reference sequence). With V trimmed by 5 bases and J by 5 bases, 11 bases remained unmatched. The CDR3 DNA reads as TGTGCCAGCAGTAGAGGACTAGCGGGAGTGTACGGGGAGACCCAGTACTTC. It encodes CASSRGLAGVYGETQYF.

The chain links TRBV18 to TRBJ2-3, with D possibly being TRBD2 (6 bases). The V end was cut by 1 base, the J end by 2 bases, with 10 bases between. The V gene's germline CDR1 is KGHSH and CDR2 LQKENI. The CDR3 totals 15 residues. The DNA of the CDR3 is TGTGCCAGCTCACCACGGCGGGATCACACAGATACGCAGTATTTT. This codes for CASSPRRDHTDTQYF.

This clone showed up just once. Here the CDR3 reads CASSQDRADYEQYF. In DNA, the CDR3 is TGTGCCAGCAGCCAAGATCGTGCGGACTACGAGCAGTACTTC. The rearrangement links TRBV14 to TRBJ2-7; D gene ambiguous. Trimming removed 0 bases at V and 3 bases at J, with 9 bases between. The CDR3 contains 14 residues. Germline V lookup: CDR1 SGHDN, CDR2 FVKESK.

The chain joins TRBV4-2 to TRBJ1-4; 10 positions match TRBD1. CDR3 length: 17 amino acids. The V segment lost 1 base and the J segment 7 bases; nucleotides outside the gene matches: 9. Germline CDR1 reads LGHNA; CDR2 reads YNFKEQ. The CDR3 sequence: CASSQAGTGAGSEKLFF. In DNA form, the CDR3 reads TGTGCCAGCAGCCAAGCCGGGACAGGGGCGGGGAGTGAAAAACTGTTTTTT.

The chain has TRBV9 and TRBJ2-1; TRBD2 aligns across 13 bases. V dropped 2 bases and J dropped 9; count of bases not matched to a gene: 5. Germline V gives CDR1 SGDLS, CDR2 YYNGEE. This CDR3 is built from 15 residues. CDR3 amino acids: CASSVTSGGVLEQFF. DNA of the CDR3: TGTGCCAGCAGCGTCACTAGCGGGGGGGTGCTTGAGCAGTTCTTC.

This clone was recorded only once. The J gene is TRBJ2-1, the V gene TRBV10-3; D might be TRBD2 (6 bases). This CDR3 is 14 amino acids long. V was cut by 2 bases and J by 3 bases, with 8 bases left in between. Germline V gene lookup returns CDR1 ENHRY and CDR2 SYGVKD. The DNA for the CDR3 is TGTGCCATCAGTGAGCGGGGGAACTACAATGAGCAGTTCTTC. Translation: CAISERGNYNEQFF.

V and J are TRBV5-6 and TRBJ1-6; 7 bases are a match to TRBD1. The V and J ends lost 3 bases and 9 bases, in that order; junction bases with no gene match: 9. CDR1 SGHDT and CDR2 YYEEEE come from the germline V gene. This CDR3 contains 15 residues. Here the CDR3 DNA reads TGTGCCAGCAGCTCCACTGACAGGGCCTCTTCACCCCTCCACTTT. Its translation is CASSSTDRASSPLHF.

This clone was seen a few times. This chain uses TRBV5-4 with TRBJ2-6; no clear D gene. The CDR3 length is 17 residues. Per germline, CDR1 SGHNT and CDR2 YYREEE (reference sequence). The V end lost 4 bases, the J end lost 0 bases, and 14 bases lay between the germline ends. CDR3 region: CASSRPTVISGANVLTF. DNA for the CDR3: TGTGCCAGCAGCCGTCCTACAGTGATCTCTGGGGCCAACGTCCTGACTTTC.

The chain links TRBV5-1 to TRBJ2-1; 11 positions match TRBD2. The trim removed 3 bases at V and 6 bases at J, leaving 5 bases unmatched. Per the germline V gene, CDR1 is SGHRS and CDR2 is YFSETQ. CDR3 size: 15 residues. CDR3 region: CASSSSGTSGNEQFF. Here the CDR3 DNA reads TGCGCCAGCAGCTCGAGTGGGACTAGCGGCAATGAGCAGTTCTTC.